A single sample is the source of the 22 T cell receptor beta chains below, sequenced in a study of circulating CD8 cells and anti-PD-1 response in melanoma. Each library started from 15 ng of total RNA using the QIAseq Immune Repertoire TCR panel. TCRdb used MiXCR to reprocess the reads, holding one entry per CDR3 protein. The top ten hold 15% to 25% of the sample, which has about 450 distinct CDR3 sequences, 6.5% to 10% seen once. Sorting of live CD3+CD8+TCRalphabeta+ cells by PD-1 and/or TIGIT gave four subsets. The sample consisted of CD8+ T cells from PBMCs, taken at baseline or after one month of anti-PD-1 therapy (not recorded which). The receptors derive from a human donor with melanoma.

Relative to its sample, this clonotype is medium-sized (0.01 to 0.1%). The chain has TRBV20-1 and TRBJ2-2; D gene ambiguous. The CDR3 extends over 14 amino acids. The germline gives CDR1 DFQATT, CDR2 SNEGSKA (reference sequence). With 0 bases removed from V and 1 base from J, the gap between germline ends came to 6 bases. CDR3 DNA sequence: TGCAGTGCTAGAGATTGGGAGAACACCGGGGAGCTGTTTTTT. Amino acids: CSARDWENTGELFF.

Sample share makes this clonotype large. The J gene is TRBJ2-1, the V gene TRBV27; D is unresolved. The CDR3 contains 13 residues. V lost 6 bases and J lost 4, with 10 bases in between. Looked up from germline, CDR1 is MNHEY and CDR2 is SMNVEV (reference sequence). The CDR3 coding sequence is TGTGCCAGCAGATCAGAAATTTACAATGAGCAGTTCTTC. Translating it yields CASRSEIYNEQFF.

By frequency in the sample, this clonotype is medium-sized. This rearrangement joins TRBV4-2 to TRBJ2-1; 7 bases are shared with TRBD2. The CDR3 has 15 residues. Germline V CDR1 and CDR2: LGHNA, YNFKEQ. Trimming cost V 0 bases and J 6 bases; bases outside gene matches: 5. The CDR3 DNA reads TGTGCCAGCAGCCAAGAGTTGGCTAGCGGCAATGAGCAGTTCTTC. Its translation: CASSQELASGNEQFF.

The gene calls are TRBV20-1 and TRBJ2-1; TRBD2 matches 11 bases. This CDR3 region has 14 residues. Germline CDR1 is DFQATT and CDR2 is SNEGSKA (reference sequence). Trimming cost V 5 bases and J 5 bases; bases outside gene matches: 5. The CDR3: CSAGLAGGNNEQFF. The CDR3 nucleotides are TGCAGTGCTGGGCTAGCGGGGGGTAACAATGAGCAGTTCTTC.

By share of the sample, this clonotype is medium-sized. The V call is TRBV20-1, the J call TRBJ2-7, with D possibly being TRBD2 (6 bases). The V end was cut by 5 bases, the J end by 0 bases, with 17 bases between. The germline CDR1 and CDR2 sequences are DFQATT and SNEGSKA (reference sequence). The length of the CDR3 is 15 residues. DNA for the CDR3: TGCAGTGCTCTTCAGTTGGAGGGCGGCTCCTACGAGCAGTACTTC. Translated: CSALQLEGGSYEQYF.

By sample share, this clonotype is large. V is TRBV7-6 and J is TRBJ2-5; no clear D. V gave up 0 bases and J gave up 5 bases, with 4 bases separating them. The CDR3 has 12 residues. Germline V CDR1 and CDR2: SGHVS, FNYEAQ. CDR3 bases: TGTGCCAGCAGCTTAGCGGAGGAGACCCAGTACTTC. This translates into CASSLAEETQYF.

Concerning this clonotype: As the CDR3 is not closed by the conserved phenylalanine or tryptophan, this likely results from a read error. This chain joins TRBV2 and TRBJ2-1; 9 positions agree with TRBD2. The germline V gene encodes CDR1 SNHLY and CDR2 FYNNEI. CDR3 length: 18 amino acids. The V gene end was trimmed by 1 base and the J gene end by 5 bases; junction bases not matched to a gene: 12. The DNA of the CDR3 is TGTGCCAGCAGTGAAGGTGGGACTAGCTGGATTTTCGACAATGAGCAGTTCCTC. It encodes CASSEGGTSWIFDNEQFL.

This clonotype is medium-sized (0.01 to 0.1%) within its sample. The chain uses TRBV19 and TRBJ2-1; no firm D call. The CDR3 runs to 14 residues. Germline loops: CDR1 LNHDA, CDR2 SQIVND (reference sequence). V shed 5 bases and J shed 5 bases, with 13 bases lying between them. CDR3 nucleotides: TGTGCCAGTAGTCCCGGGCCAGTGGACAATGAGCAGTTCTTC. Protein product: CASSPGPVDNEQFF.

Relative to its sample, this clonotype is large. This chain connects TRBV28 to TRBJ2-7, with TRBD1 matching over 8 bases. Germline V CDR1 and CDR2: MDHEN, SYDVKM. The trim removed 6 bases at V and 0 bases at J, leaving 4 bases unmatched. This CDR3 is built from 14 residues. Here the CDR3 reads CASRGTGYSYEQYF. Written as DNA, the CDR3 is TGTGCCAGCAGGGGGACAGGCTACTCCTACGAGCAGTACTTC.

This clonotype counts as medium-sized (0.01 to 0.1%). At one end the junction does not follow the germline gene, possibly because of a read error. This rearrangement joins TRBV2 to TRBJ2-5; tentatively, D is TRBD1 or TRBD2 (6 bases each). CDR3 length equals 15 residues. CDR1 and CDR2 (germline): SNHLY, FYNNEI. The DNA for the CDR3 is TGTGCCAGGGGGGTCAACAGGGACTTTCAAGGGACCCAGTACTTC. The encoded protein is CARGVNRDFQGTQYF.

This clonotype is large by share. The rearrangement joins TRBV29-1 to TRBJ2-2, with TRBD1 identical over 7 bases. The germline gives CDR1 SQVTM, CDR2 ANQGSEA. Losses at the gene ends were 6 bases for V and 5 bases for J; bases not matched to a gene: 0. This CDR3 spans 11 amino acids. The CDR3 is CSVGQTGELFF. In DNA, the CDR3 is TGCAGCGTGGGACAGACCGGGGAGCTGTTTTTT.

The chain carries TRBV6-1 and TRBJ2-7, with TRBD1 matching 7 bases. CDR3 size: 16 residues. The V gene end was trimmed by 2 bases and the J gene end by 0 bases; junction bases not matched to a gene: 7. Germline-derived CDR1 and CDR2 are MNHNS and SASEGT. The CDR3 coding sequence is TGTGCCAGCAGTGAATCCATGGGGGACAGCTCCTACGAGCAGTACTTC. Its protein product is CASSESMGDSSYEQYF.

This clonotype is deemed medium-sized. The chain uses TRBV9 and TRBJ2-2; TRBD1 agrees at 7 bases. From germline, CDR1 is SGDLS and CDR2 YYNGEE. After removal of 7 bases from V and 5 bases from J, the junction contained 11 bases not matched to a gene. The CDR3 has 15 residues. Here the CDR3 reads CASHPTGVGTGELFF. The CDR3 bases are TGTGCCAGCCATCCAACAGGGGTGGGTACCGGGGAGCTGTTTTTT.

On this clonotype: Germline and junction disagree at one end, which may indicate a read error. The chain has TRBV29-1 and TRBJ2-6; 10 nucleotides align to TRBD2. Germline CDR1 and CDR2: SQVTM and ANQGSEA. This CDR3 spans 16 amino acids. For the CDR3, the DNA is TGCAGCGTTGTGACTAGCGGGTCCCCTGGGGCCAACGTCCTGGCTTTC. It encodes CSVVTSGSPGANVLAF.

This clonotype qualifies as medium-sized. The gene calls are TRBV20-1 and TRBJ2-1; 8 bases map to TRBD2. Germline V CDR1 and CDR2: DFQATT, SNEGSKA (reference sequence). The CDR3 is made up of 13 amino acids. The V and J ends lost 6 bases and 6 bases, in that order; junction bases with no gene match: 7. Written as DNA, the CDR3 is TGCAGTGCATTAGCGGGACCAAGCAATGAGCAGTTCTTC. This translates into CSALAGPSNEQFF.

This clonotype is medium-sized within its sample. The V gene is TRBV30, the J gene TRBJ2-1; the D is unclear. Germline assignment: CDR1 GTSNPN and CDR2 SVGIG (reference sequence). The CDR3 spans 12 residues. The V end lost 3 bases, the J end lost 8 bases, and 11 bases lay between the germline ends. CDR3 region: CAWSVDSDEQFF. The CDR3 DNA reads as TGTGCCTGGAGCGTGGATTCGGATGAGCAGTTCTTC.

By frequency in the sample, this clonotype is hyperexpanded. This rearrangement joins TRBV20-1 to TRBJ2-3; 8 nucleotides match TRBD2. Germline-derived CDR1 and CDR2 are DFQATT and SNEGSKA (reference sequence). With 3 bases clipped from V and 5 bases from J, the junction kept 7 bases outside the gene matches. This CDR3 has 14 residues. CDR3 region: CSASGGALGDTQYF. The DNA for the CDR3 is TGCAGTGCTAGCGGGGGGGCCTTGGGAGATACGCAGTATTTT.

This clonotype is labeled as large. The V gene is TRBV19, the J gene TRBJ2-2, with D perhaps being TRBD1 or TRBD2 (5 bases each). The V and J ends lost 11 bases and 0 bases respectively, with 7 bases between them. Germline V gives CDR1 LNHDA, CDR2 SQIVND (reference sequence). The length of the CDR3 is 12 residues. The CDR3 loop reads CAGTANTGELFF. In nucleotides, the CDR3 is TGTGCCGGGACCGCGAACACCGGGGAGCTGTTTTTT.

By sample share, this clonotype is large (0.1 to 1%). The gene calls are TRBV7-9 and TRBJ2-1, with 10 bases identical to TRBD1. Trimming at V came to 5 bases and at J to 6 bases, leaving 4 bases not matched to a gene. Per the germline V gene, CDR1 is SEHNR and CDR2 is FQNEAQ (reference sequence). CDR3 length equals 14 residues. CDR3 amino acids: CASSVDRGRNEQFF. CDR3 in DNA: TGTGCCAGCAGCGTTGACAGGGGGCGCAATGAGCAGTTCTTC.

In its sample, this clonotype ranks as large. V is TRBV20-1 and J is TRBJ2-2; tentatively, D is TRBD1 or TRBD2 (5 bases each). The CDR3 spans 11 residues. The V and J ends lost 6 bases and 7 bases respectively, with 9 bases between them. Germline V gene lookup returns CDR1 DFQATT and CDR2 SNEGSKA (reference sequence). Here the CDR3 DNA reads TGCAGTGCGCGAGGGGACGGGGAGCTGTTTTTT. Protein: CSARGDGELFF.

A word on this clonotype: This could be a read error, since a much larger clone is one nucleotide away. Because the CDR3 is missing its conserved closing phenylalanine or tryptophan, this is likely a read error. The chain has TRBV29-1 and TRBJ2-1; D not certain. The V and J ends lost 7 bases and 5 bases respectively, with 9 bases between them. This CDR3 is built from 11 residues. CDR1 SQVTM and CDR2 ANQGSEA come from the germline V gene. The CDR3 reads CSGLHDNEQFS. Written as DNA, the CDR3 is TGCAGCGGCCTGCATGACAATGAGCAGTTCTCC.

As for this clonotype: A single base separates this from a much larger clone, so it may be a read error. The chain combines TRBV25-1 with TRBJ2-3; D is tentatively TRBD1 or TRBD2 (5 bases each). V was clipped by 5 bases and J by 0 bases, with 15 bases between them. Germline V gene lookup returns CDR1 MGHDK and CDR2 SYGVNS. The CDR3 runs 16 residues. DNA for the CDR3: TGTGCCAGCAGTCCACTACGGGGCCCCAGCACAGATACGCAGTATTTT. Translating gives CASSPLRGPSTDTQYF.